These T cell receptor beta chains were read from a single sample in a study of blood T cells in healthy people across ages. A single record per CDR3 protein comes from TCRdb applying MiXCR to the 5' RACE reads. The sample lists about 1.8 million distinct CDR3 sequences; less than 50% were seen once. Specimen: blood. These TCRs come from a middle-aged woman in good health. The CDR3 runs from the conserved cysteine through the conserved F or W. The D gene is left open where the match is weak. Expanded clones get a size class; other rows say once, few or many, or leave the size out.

CASSQDFGRAGANVLTF	TGCGCCAGCAGCCAAGATTTCGGAAGAGCTGGGGCCAACGTCCTGACTTTC	-	TRBV4-3	TRBJ2-6	-
CSASPRPPLEQYF	TGCAGTGCTAGTCCCCGACCCCCACTCGAGCAGTACTTC	-	TRBV20-1	TRBJ2-7	-
CASSQVSMDEQFF	TGCGCCAGCAGCCAAGTTTCTATGGATGAGCAGTTCTTC	-	TRBV4-1	TRBJ2-1	-
CASSRGRGGSNQPQHF	TGTGCCAGTAGTAGGGGGCGAGGAGGAAGCAATCAGCCCCAGCATTTT	-	TRBV19	TRBJ1-5	-
CASSFNWATNEQFF	TGTGCCAGCAGTTTTAACTGGGCGACAAATGAGCAGTTCTTC	-	TRBV27	TRBJ2-1	few
CASSPEWPSGKETQYF	TGTGCCAGCAGCCCCGAATGGCCTAGCGGTAAAGAGACCCAGTACTTC	TRBD2	TRBV3-1	TRBJ2-5	-
CATFGGDYNEQFF	TGTGCCACCTTCGGGGGGGACTACAATGAGCAGTTCTTC	TRBD2	TRBV10-3	TRBJ2-1	-
CASSLGQGTVNEQFF	TGTGCCAGCAGCTTAGGCCAGGGGACAGTCAATGAGCAGTTCTTC	TRBD1	TRBV7-9	TRBJ2-1	-
CASSPRDRGSNQPQHF	TGTGCCAGCAGTCCTCGGGACAGGGGTAGCAATCAGCCCCAGCATTTT	TRBD1	TRBV27	TRBJ1-5	few
CASSQGSTGRLTDTQYF	TGTGCCAGCAGCCAAGGGTCCACAGGGCGATTAACAGATACGCAGTATTTT	-	TRBV14	TRBJ2-3	few
CASSPRGQRGANEQFF	TGTGCCAGCAGCCCCAGAGGACAGCGGGGGGCCAATGAGCAGTTCTTC	TRBD2	TRBV7-2	TRBJ2-1	-
CASRGQGDGHTF	TGTGCCAGCAGAGGACAGGGAGATGGCCACACCTTC	TRBD1	TRBV7-2	TRBJ1-2	-
CASSEQGTANYGYTF	TGTGCCAGCAGCGAACAGGGGACTGCTAACTATGGCTACACCTTC	TRBD1	TRBV7-9	TRBJ1-2	-
CASSPQARGRADTQYF	TGTGCCAGCAGCCCCCAGGCCAGGGGGCGCGCAGATACGCAGTATTTT	TRBD1	TRBV7-3	TRBJ2-3	-
CASTPGQGLANYGYTF	TGTGCCAGCACCCCGGGTCAGGGACTCGCTAACTATGGCTACACCTTC	-	TRBV6-6	TRBJ1-2	-
CASSPLEAGQQFF	TGTGCCAGCAGCCCCCTGGAGGCAGGGCAGCAGTTCTTC	-	TRBV7-9	TRBJ2-1	-
CASSRGRNIQYF	TGTGCCAGCAGCCGAGGACGGAACATTCAGTACTTC	-	TRBV3-1	TRBJ2-4	few
CATSDLGAGGPIDTQYF	TGTGCCACCAGTGATTTAGGGGCGGGGGGGCCTATAGATACGCAGTATTTT	TRBD2	TRBV24-1	TRBJ2-3	few
CASSLGGEVQETQYF	TGCGCCAGCAGCCTCGGCGGGGAGGTCCAAGAGACCCAGTACTTC	-	TRBV5-1	TRBJ2-5	-
CASSWGLAGSSYNEQFF	TGTGCCAGCAGCTGGGGACTAGCGGGGAGCTCCTACAATGAGCAGTTCTTC	TRBD2	TRBV7-2	TRBJ2-1	once
CASSHPRDRGREKLFF	TGCGCCAGCAGCCACCCCAGGGACCGGGGTCGCGAAAAACTGTTTTTT	-	TRBV4-3	TRBJ1-4	-
CASSYTENNEQYF	TGTGCCAGCAGTTACACGGAAAACAATGAGCAGTACTTC	-	TRBV6-2/TRBV6-3	TRBJ2-5	few
CASSPGALAGGPSSTDTQYF	TGTGCCAGCTCACCCGGAGCTCTAGCGGGGGGGCCATCTAGCACAGATACGCAGTATTTT	TRBD2	TRBV5-8	TRBJ2-3	-
CSHSQVEGYGYTF	TGCAGCCATAGCCAGGTAGAGGGCTATGGCTACACCTTC	-	TRBV29-1	TRBJ1-2	-
CASSPQGRKQETQYF	TGTGCCAGCAGCCCCCAGGGACGGAAGCAAGAGACCCAGTACTTC	-	TRBV7-2	TRBJ2-5	-
CASSDQGFKQYF	TGTGCCAGCAGCGACCAGGGTTTCAAGCAGTACTTC	-	TRBV11-1	TRBJ2-7	few
CASSLREGRQEQYF	TGTGCCAGCAGCCTTAGGGAGGGCAGGCAGGAGCAGTACTTC	TRBD2	TRBV7-9	TRBJ2-4	once
CASSVETGVNEKLFF	TGTGCCAGCAGCGTCGAGACAGGGGTAAATGAAAAACTGTTTTTT	TRBD1	TRBV9	TRBJ1-4	-
CSARDPPTTGARNYGYTF	TGCAGTGCTAGAGATCCCCCTACGACAGGGGCTCGTAACTATGGCTACACCTTC	TRBD1	TRBV20-1	TRBJ1-2	-